The 18 T cell receptor beta chains below were found in one sample sequenced in a study of neurological immune-mediated disorders. TCRdb reanalysed the 5' RACE reads using MiXCR and keeps one entry per CDR3 protein. Of 70,000 or so distinct CDR3 sequences listed, 3.2% are singletons. The source material was PBMCs. The receptors stem from a woman between 50 and 59 years old with multiple sclerosis.

This clonotype came up many times. The gene calls are TRBV7-9 and TRBJ2-5, with 7 bases that match TRBD1. CDR1 and CDR2 from the germline V gene are SEHNR and FQNEAQ (reference sequence). J lost 1 base, V lost 3 bases, and 2 bases had no gene match. The CDR3 extends over 14 amino acids. This chain's CDR3 is CASSFGTVQETQYF. For the CDR3, the DNA is TGTGCCAGCAGCTTTGGGACAGTCCAAGAGACCCAGTACTTC.

This clonotype was observed many times. The chain joins TRBV20-1 to TRBJ1-1; D not resolved. Germline CDR1 DFQATT, CDR2 SNEGSKA (reference sequence). The germline V and J ends were trimmed by 6 bases and 4 bases, with 12 bases remaining between them. The CDR3 has 12 residues. Here the CDR3 reads CSAREFGTEAFF. CDR3 DNA sequence: TGCAGTGCAAGGGAGTTTGGCACTGAAGCTTTCTTT.

This clonotype was seen many times. The V call is TRBV4-1, the J call TRBJ2-7; D possibly corresponds to TRBD2 (7 bases). The ends were cut back, 4 bases at V and 3 bases at J, with 19 bases in the middle. This CDR3 is 16 amino acids long. The germline V gene encodes CDR1 MGHRA and CDR2 YSYEKL. In DNA, the CDR3 is TGCGCCAGCAGCCGCGCAGGGGTGAGCGGGGACTACGAGCAGTACTTC. It encodes CASSRAGVSGDYEQYF.

This clonotype was observed at least ten times. For the CDR3, the DNA is TGTGCCAGCAGCTTATTTGGGGCCGGGGGCGATGAAAAACTGTTTTTT. This sequence encodes CASSLFGAGGDEKLFF. The rearrangement links TRBV7-2 to TRBJ1-4, with D possibly TRBD1 on 6 matching bases. The CDR3 is 16 residues long. V gave up 2 bases and J gave up 6 bases, with 16 bases separating them. CDR1 and CDR2 from the germline V gene are SGHTA and FQGNSA.

This clonotype was counted ten times or more. The chain carries TRBV5-4 and TRBJ2-3; 7 bases are shared with TRBD1. Germline trimming cut 1 base from V and 0 bases from J; bases unmatched to any gene: 5. The CDR3 is made up of 16 amino acids. The germline V gene encodes CDR1 SGHNT and CDR2 YYREEE (reference sequence). The CDR3 coding sequence is TGTGCCAGCAGCTTGAGTCCGGGACAGAGCACAGATACGCAGTATTTT. Encoded protein: CASSLSPGQSTDTQYF.

This clonotype was observed many times. V and J are TRBV15 and TRBJ2-5; D remains ambiguous. The V gene lost 3 bases and the J gene lost 5 bases, with 22 bases spanning the gap. The CDR3 totals 17 residues. Per germline, CDR1 LNHNV and CDR2 YYDKDF (reference sequence). The CDR3 DNA reads as TGTGCCACCAGCAGCCCCACCCGTGCCCGGAGCCAGGAGACCCAGTACTTC. Amino acid sequence: CATSSPTRARSQETQYF.

This clonotype has a count of ten or more. The gene calls are TRBV20-1 and TRBJ2-3; D gene uncertain. Germline loops: CDR1 DFQATT, CDR2 SNEGSKA (reference sequence). The V gene lost 1 base and the J gene lost 4 bases, with 9 bases spanning the gap. CDR3 length: 13 residues. CDR3 residues: CSARGVAADTQYF. DNA for the CDR3: TGCAGTGCTAGAGGCGTAGCTGCAGATACGCAGTATTTT.

This clonotype occurred many times. The V and J genes are TRBV29-1 and TRBJ2-5; TRBD1 agrees at 7 bases. Germline CDR1 reads SQVTM; CDR2 reads ANQGSEA. The CDR3 has 13 amino acids. With 7 bases clipped from V and 4 bases from J, the junction kept 9 bases outside the gene matches. The CDR3 nucleotides are TGCAGCGCACAGCCAGGGGGTGGAGAGACCCAGTACTTC. Residues: CSAQPGGGETQYF.

This clonotype was recorded a few times. This may arise from a read error, as a much more abundant clone is one base away. The V gene is TRBV20-1, the J gene TRBJ2-5, with 8 positions matching TRBD2. This CDR3 region has 12 residues. The trim removed 7 bases at V and 5 bases at J, leaving 6 bases unmatched. CDR1 is DFQATT and CDR2 is SNEGSKA in the germline V gene (reference sequence). CDR3 bases: TGCAGTGATAGTCGGGGGGGCGAGACCCAGTACTTC. It translates to CSDSRGGETQYF.

At least ten counts were recorded for this clonotype. V gene TRBV20-1 combines with J gene TRBJ2-1; 8 nucleotides agree with TRBD2. Germline V gene sequence: CDR1 DFQATT, CDR2 SNEGSKA (reference sequence). J lost 4 bases, V lost 0 bases, and 8 bases had no gene match. The CDR3 is 16 amino acids. DNA for the CDR3: TGCAGTGCTAGAGATTTCCGTAGCGGGGCATACAATGAGCAGTTCTTC. Its translation is CSARDFRSGAYNEQFF.

This clonotype was found many times. The chain uses TRBV20-1 and TRBJ2-7; D unresolved. Germline assignment: CDR1 DFQATT and CDR2 SNEGSKA (reference sequence). The CDR3 is 16 residues long. V dropped 0 bases and J dropped 0 bases, with 15 bases sitting between them. The CDR3 bases are TGCAGTGCTAGAGATTATGGTGAAAACCTCTCCTACGAGCAGTACGTC. Translated, it gives CSARDYGENLSYEQYV.

There are many counts of this clonotype. The chain combines TRBV7-2 with TRBJ1-6; D uncertain. This CDR3 region has 16 residues. Germline V gene lookup returns CDR1 SGHTA and CDR2 FQGNSA. Trimming took 5 bases from V and 1 from J, leaving 12 bases between them. The CDR3 DNA is TGTGCCAGCAGCCCCCGTTTTGGGTCCTATAATTCACCCCTCCACTTT. Protein: CASSPRFGSYNSPLHF.

This clonotype was seen many times. This rearrangement joins TRBV20-1 to TRBJ2-1; 12 nucleotides agree with TRBD2. The CDR3 extends over 14 amino acids. Trimming at V came to 2 bases and at J to 4 bases, leaving 0 bases not matched to a gene. Germline assignment: CDR1 DFQATT and CDR2 SNEGSKA (reference sequence). Written as DNA, the CDR3 is TGCAGTGCTAGACTAGCGGGAGGGTACAATGAGCAGTTCTTC. It codes for CSARLAGGYNEQFF.

At least ten counts were recorded for this clonotype. V usage is TRBV28 and J usage is TRBJ2-2; D ambiguous. CDR3 size: 14 residues. Trimming took 4 bases from V and 0 from J, leaving 6 bases between them. Germline V gene data show CDR1 as MDHEN and CDR2 as SYDVKM. CDR3 sequence: CASSWKANTGELFF. The CDR3 bases are TGTGCCAGCAGTTGGAAAGCGAACACCGGGGAGCTGTTTTTT.

This clonotype was recorded many times. The V and J genes are TRBV12-3 or TRBV12-4 and TRBJ2-7; maybe TRBD2 (5 bases). Trimming cost V 3 bases and J 0 bases, with 12 bases left between them. This CDR3 region has 15 residues. In DNA form, the CDR3 reads TGTGCCAGCAGTTTTTGGCGGGCAGTCTCCTACGAGCAGTACTTC. It specifies CASSFWRAVSYEQYF.

The table lists this clonotype with many counts. This chain connects TRBV20-1 to TRBJ2-7, with 7 bases fitting TRBD1. This CDR3 contains 14 residues. From germline, CDR1 is DFQATT and CDR2 SNEGSKA (reference sequence). Losses at the gene ends were 3 bases for V and 4 bases for J; bases not matched to a gene: 9. This chain's CDR3 is CSASSGGMRYEQYV. The CDR3 DNA follows: TGCAGTGCTAGCTCAGGGGGAATGAGATACGAGCAGTACGTC.

This clonotype was seen at least ten times. The CDR3 spells CASSPGPGQGSYEQYV. The CDR3 DNA sequence: TGTGCCAGCAGCCCAGGCCCAGGACAGGGAAGCTACGAGCAGTACGTC. V is TRBV4-2 and J is TRBJ2-7, with TRBD1 matching over 8 bases. Germline assignment: CDR1 LGHNA and CDR2 YNFKEQ. V shed 4 bases and J 3 bases; nucleotides not matched to a gene: 11. The CDR3 runs to 16 residues.

In its sample, this clonotype was seen many times. The chain combines TRBV12-3 or TRBV12-4 with TRBJ2-4; D unclear. This CDR3 has 16 amino acids. The germline V and J ends were trimmed by 3 bases and 1 base, with 13 bases remaining between them. The DNA of the CDR3 is TGTGCCAGCAGTTTTTCTGGGTACGGGGCCAAAAACATTCAGTACTTC. Translation gives CASSFSGYGAKNIQYF.